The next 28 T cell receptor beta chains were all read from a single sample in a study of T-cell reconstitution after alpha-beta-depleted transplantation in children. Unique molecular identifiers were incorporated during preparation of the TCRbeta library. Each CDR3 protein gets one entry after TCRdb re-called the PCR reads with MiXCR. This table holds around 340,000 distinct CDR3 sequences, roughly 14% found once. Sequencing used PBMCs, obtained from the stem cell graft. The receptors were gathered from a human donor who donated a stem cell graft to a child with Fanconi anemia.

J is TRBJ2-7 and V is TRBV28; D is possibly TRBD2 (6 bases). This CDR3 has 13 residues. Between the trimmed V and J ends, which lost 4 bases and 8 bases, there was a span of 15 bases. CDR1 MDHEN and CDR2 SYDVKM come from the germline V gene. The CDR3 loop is CASSSGTEGKQYV. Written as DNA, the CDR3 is TGTGCCAGCAGTTCTGGGACTGAGGGGAAGCAGTACGTC.

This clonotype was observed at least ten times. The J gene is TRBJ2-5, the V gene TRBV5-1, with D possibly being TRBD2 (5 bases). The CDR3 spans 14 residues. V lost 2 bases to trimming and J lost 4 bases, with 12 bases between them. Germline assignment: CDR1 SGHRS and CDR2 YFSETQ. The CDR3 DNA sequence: TGCGCCAGCAGCTTATCTGGTAGCGTAGAGACCCAGTACTTC. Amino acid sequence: CASSLSGSVETQYF.

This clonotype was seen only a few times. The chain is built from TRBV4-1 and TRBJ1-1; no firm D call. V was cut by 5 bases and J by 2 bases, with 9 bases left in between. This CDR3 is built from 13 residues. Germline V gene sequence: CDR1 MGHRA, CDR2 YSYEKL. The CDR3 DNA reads TGCGCCAGCAGCAACCGGGAAAACACTGAAGCTTTCTTT. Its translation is CASSNRENTEAFF.

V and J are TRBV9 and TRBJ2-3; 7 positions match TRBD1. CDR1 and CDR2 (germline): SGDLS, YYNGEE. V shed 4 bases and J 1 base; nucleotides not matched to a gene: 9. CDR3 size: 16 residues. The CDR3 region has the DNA TGTGCCAGCAGCCTACGGACAGGAGGAGGCACAGATACGCAGTATTTT. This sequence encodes CASSLRTGGGTDTQYF.

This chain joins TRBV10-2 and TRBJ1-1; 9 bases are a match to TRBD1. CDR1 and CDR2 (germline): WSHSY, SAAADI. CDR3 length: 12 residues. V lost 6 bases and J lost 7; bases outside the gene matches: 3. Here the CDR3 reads CASRTGGGEAFF. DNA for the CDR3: TGCGCCAGCAGAACAGGGGGCGGTGAAGCTTTCTTT.

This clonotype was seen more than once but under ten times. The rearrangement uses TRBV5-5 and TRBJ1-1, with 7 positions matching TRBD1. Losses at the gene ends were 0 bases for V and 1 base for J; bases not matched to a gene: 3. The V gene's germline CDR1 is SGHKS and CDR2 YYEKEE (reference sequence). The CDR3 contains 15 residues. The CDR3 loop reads CASSLATGENTEAFF. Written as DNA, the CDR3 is TGTGCCAGCAGCTTGGCTACAGGGGAGAACACTGAAGCTTTCTTT.

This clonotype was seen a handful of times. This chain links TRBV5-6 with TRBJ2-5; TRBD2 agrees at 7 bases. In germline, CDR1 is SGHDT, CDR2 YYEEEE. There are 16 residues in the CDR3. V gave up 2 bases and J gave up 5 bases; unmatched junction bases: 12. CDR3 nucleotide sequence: TGTGCCAGCAGCTTCAGATACTTAACTAGCGAGGAGACCCAGTACTTC. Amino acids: CASSFRYLTSEETQYF.

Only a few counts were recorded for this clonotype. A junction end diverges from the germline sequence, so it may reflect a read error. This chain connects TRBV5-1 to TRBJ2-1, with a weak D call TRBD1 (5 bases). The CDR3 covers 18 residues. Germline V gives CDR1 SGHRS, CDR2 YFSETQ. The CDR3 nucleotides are TGCGCCAGCAGCTTGGCCGGGCAGGGCAAATTCGCAAACAATCAGCAGTTCTTC. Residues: CASSLAGQGKFANNQQFF. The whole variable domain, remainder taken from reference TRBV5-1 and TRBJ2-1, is KAGVTQTPRYLIKTRGQQVTLSCSPISGHRSVSWYQQTPGQGLQFLFEYFSETQRNKGNFPGRFSGRQFSNSRSEMNVSTLELGDSALYLCASSLAGQGKFANNQQFFGPGTRLTVL.

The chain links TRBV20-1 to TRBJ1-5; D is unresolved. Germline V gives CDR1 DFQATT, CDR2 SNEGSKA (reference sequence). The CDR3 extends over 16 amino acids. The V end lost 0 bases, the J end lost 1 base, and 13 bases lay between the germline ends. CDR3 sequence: CSAREEGFGSNQPQHF. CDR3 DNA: TGCAGTGCTAGAGAGGAGGGATTCGGAAGCAATCAGCCCCAGCATTTT.

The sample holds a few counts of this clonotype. The CDR3 sequence: CASSAAGTSGGNEQFF. The CDR3, as DNA: TGCGCCAGCAGTGCCGCTGGGACTAGCGGGGGAAATGAGCAGTTCTTC. The chain couples TRBV10-1 to TRBJ2-1; 14 bases agree with TRBD2. CDR1 and CDR2 (germline): WNHNN, SYGVQD (reference sequence). The CDR3 consists of 16 residues. After removal of 4 bases from V and 7 bases from J, the junction contained 6 bases not matched to a gene.

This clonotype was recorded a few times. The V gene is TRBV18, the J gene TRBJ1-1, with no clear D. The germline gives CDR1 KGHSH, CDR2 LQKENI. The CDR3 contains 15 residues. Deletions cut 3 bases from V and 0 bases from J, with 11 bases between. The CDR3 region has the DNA TGTGCCAGCTCACCTAGTCGAGGCCTGAACACTGAAGCTTTCTTT. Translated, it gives CASSPSRGLNTEAFF.

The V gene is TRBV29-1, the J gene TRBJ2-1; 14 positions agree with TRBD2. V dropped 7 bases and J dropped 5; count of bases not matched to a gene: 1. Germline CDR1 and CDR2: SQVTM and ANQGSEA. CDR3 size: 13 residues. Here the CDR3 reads CSGLAGGHNEQFF. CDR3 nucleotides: TGCAGCGGACTAGCGGGGGGGCACAATGAGCAGTTCTTC.

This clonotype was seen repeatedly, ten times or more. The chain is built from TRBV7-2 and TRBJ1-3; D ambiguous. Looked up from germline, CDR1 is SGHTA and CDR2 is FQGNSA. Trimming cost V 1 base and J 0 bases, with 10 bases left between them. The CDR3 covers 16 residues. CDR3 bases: TGTGCCAGCAGCTTAGGAGCGACCTTCTCTGGAAACACCATATATTTT. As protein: CASSLGATFSGNTIYF.

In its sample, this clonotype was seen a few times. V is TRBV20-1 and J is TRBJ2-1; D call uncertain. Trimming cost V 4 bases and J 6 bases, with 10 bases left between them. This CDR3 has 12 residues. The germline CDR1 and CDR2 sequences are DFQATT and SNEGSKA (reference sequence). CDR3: CSATSQGNEQFF. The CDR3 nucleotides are TGCAGTGCTACTTCCCAAGGCAATGAGCAGTTCTTC.

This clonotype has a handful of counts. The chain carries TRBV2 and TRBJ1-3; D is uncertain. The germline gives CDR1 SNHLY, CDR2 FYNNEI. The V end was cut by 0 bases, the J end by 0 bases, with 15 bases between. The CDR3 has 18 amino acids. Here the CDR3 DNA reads TGTGCCAGCAGTGAAGCCAGCCCTGGGGTCCTCTCTGGAAACACCATATATTTT. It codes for CASSEASPGVLSGNTIYF.

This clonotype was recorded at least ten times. This CDR3 reads CAWSAQSWTGLEKLFF. The CDR3 DNA sequence: TGTGCCTGGAGTGCCCAGTCTTGGACAGGACTTGAAAAACTGTTTTTT. V usage is TRBV30 and J usage is TRBJ1-4, with 7 bases identical to TRBD1. V trimming: 1 base; J trimming: 7 bases; junction bases outside the gene matches: 12. In germline, CDR1 is GTSNPN, CDR2 SVGIG (reference sequence). This CDR3 contains 16 residues.

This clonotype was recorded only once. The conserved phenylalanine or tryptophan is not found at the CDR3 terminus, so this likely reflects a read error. CDR3 coding DNA: TGTGCCATCGGCCATGGGAGCTCCTACAATGAGCAGTTCTGC. Its protein is CAIGHGSSYNEQFC. The chain joins TRBV10-3 to TRBJ2-1, with a weak D call TRBD2 (5 bases). Germline V lookup: CDR1 ENHRY, CDR2 SYGVKD. CDR3 length: 14 residues. V dropped 8 bases and J dropped 0 bases, with 11 bases sitting between them.

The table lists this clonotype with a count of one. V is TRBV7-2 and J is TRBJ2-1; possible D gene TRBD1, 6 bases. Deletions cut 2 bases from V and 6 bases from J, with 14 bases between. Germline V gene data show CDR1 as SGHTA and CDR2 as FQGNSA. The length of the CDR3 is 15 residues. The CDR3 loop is CASSLLGTFGNEQFF. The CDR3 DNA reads TGTGCCAGCAGCTTACTCGGGACATTCGGCAATGAGCAGTTCTTC.

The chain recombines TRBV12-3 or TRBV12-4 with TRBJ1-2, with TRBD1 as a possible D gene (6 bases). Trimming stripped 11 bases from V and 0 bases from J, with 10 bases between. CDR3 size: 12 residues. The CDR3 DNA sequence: TGTGCCGCACAGGGAGCTAACTATGGCTACACCTTC. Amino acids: CAAQGANYGYTF.

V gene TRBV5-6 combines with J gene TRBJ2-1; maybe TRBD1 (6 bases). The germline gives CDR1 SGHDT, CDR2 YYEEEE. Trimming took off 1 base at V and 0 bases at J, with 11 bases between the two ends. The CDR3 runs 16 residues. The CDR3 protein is CASSLPTGGSYNEQFF. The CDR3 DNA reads TGTGCCAGCAGCTTGCCGACAGGTGGCTCCTACAATGAGCAGTTCTTC. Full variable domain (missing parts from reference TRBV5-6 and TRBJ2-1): DAGVTQSPTHLIKTRGQQVTLRCSPKSGHDTVSWYQQALGQGPQFIFQYYEEEERQRGNFPDRFSGHQFPNYSSELNVNALLLGDSALYLCASSLPTGGSYNEQFFGPGTRLTVL.

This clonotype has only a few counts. CDR3 bases: TGTGCCAGCAGTTTCGTAACTAGCGGGACAGATACGCAGTATTTT. As protein: CASSFVTSGTDTQYF. The gene calls are TRBV12-3 or TRBV12-4 and TRBJ2-3; 9 bases agree with TRBD2. The CDR3 is 15 residues long. After removal of 3 bases from V and 3 bases from J, the junction contained 4 bases not matched to a gene.

CDR3: CASSVDRYSEQYF. DNA of the CDR3: TGTGCCAGCAGCGTTGACAGGTATTCCGAGCAGTACTTC. V and J are TRBV9 and TRBJ2-7, with a weak D call TRBD1 (6 bases). This CDR3 has 13 residues. Trimming pared 2 bases from V and 6 bases from J, leaving 12 bases between. Germline CDR1 reads SGDLS; CDR2 reads YYNGEE.

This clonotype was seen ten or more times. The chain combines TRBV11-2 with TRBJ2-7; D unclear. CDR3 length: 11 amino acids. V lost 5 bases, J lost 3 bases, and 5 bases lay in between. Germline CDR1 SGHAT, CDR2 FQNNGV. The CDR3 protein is CASSPLYEQYF. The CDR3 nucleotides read TGTGCCAGCAGCCCTCTCTACGAGCAGTACTTC. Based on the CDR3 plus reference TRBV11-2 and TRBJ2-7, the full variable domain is EAGVAQSPRYKIIEKRQSVAFWCNPISGHATLYWYQQILGQGPKLLIQFQNNGVVDDSQLPKDRFSAERLKGVDSTLKIQPAKLEDSAVYLCASSPLYEQYFGPGTRLTVT.

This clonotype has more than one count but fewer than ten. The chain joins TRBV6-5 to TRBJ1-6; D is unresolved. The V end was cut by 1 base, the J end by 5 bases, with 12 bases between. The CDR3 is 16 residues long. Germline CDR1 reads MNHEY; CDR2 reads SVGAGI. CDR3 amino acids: CASSYFGRANNSPLHF. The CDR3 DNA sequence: TGTGCCAGCAGTTACTTCGGACGCGCGAATAATTCACCCCTCCACTTT.

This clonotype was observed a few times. For the CDR3, the DNA is TGCGCCAGCAGCTTGGGAGGTGGCAGGGGTGAAGCTTTCTTT. Residues: CASSLGGGRGEAFF. The V and J genes are TRBV5-1 and TRBJ1-1, with D perhaps matching TRBD1 (6 bases). The CDR3 spans 14 residues. The germline V and J ends were trimmed by 0 bases and 7 bases, with 13 bases remaining between them. Germline CDR1 is SGHRS and CDR2 is YFSETQ.

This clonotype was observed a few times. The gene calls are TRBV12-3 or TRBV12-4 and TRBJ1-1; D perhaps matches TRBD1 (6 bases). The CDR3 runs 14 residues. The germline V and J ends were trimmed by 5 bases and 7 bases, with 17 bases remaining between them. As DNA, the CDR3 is TGTGCCAGCAGTAAGGACAGCCCAGGAGGTGAAGCTTTCTTT. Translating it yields CASSKDSPGGEAFF.

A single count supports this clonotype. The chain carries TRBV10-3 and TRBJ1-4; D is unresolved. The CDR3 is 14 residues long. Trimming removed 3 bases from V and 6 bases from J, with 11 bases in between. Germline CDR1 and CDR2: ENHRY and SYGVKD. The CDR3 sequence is CAISETGSDEKLFF. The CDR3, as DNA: TGTGCCATCAGTGAAACTGGGTCTGATGAAAAACTGTTTTTT.

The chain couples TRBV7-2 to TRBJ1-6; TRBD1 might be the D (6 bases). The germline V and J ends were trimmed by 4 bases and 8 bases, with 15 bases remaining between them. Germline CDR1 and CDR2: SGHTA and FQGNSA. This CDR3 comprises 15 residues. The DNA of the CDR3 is TGTGCCAGCAGCTCTCCAGGGGTATTTTATTCACCCCTCCACTTT. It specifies CASSSPGVFYSPLHF.